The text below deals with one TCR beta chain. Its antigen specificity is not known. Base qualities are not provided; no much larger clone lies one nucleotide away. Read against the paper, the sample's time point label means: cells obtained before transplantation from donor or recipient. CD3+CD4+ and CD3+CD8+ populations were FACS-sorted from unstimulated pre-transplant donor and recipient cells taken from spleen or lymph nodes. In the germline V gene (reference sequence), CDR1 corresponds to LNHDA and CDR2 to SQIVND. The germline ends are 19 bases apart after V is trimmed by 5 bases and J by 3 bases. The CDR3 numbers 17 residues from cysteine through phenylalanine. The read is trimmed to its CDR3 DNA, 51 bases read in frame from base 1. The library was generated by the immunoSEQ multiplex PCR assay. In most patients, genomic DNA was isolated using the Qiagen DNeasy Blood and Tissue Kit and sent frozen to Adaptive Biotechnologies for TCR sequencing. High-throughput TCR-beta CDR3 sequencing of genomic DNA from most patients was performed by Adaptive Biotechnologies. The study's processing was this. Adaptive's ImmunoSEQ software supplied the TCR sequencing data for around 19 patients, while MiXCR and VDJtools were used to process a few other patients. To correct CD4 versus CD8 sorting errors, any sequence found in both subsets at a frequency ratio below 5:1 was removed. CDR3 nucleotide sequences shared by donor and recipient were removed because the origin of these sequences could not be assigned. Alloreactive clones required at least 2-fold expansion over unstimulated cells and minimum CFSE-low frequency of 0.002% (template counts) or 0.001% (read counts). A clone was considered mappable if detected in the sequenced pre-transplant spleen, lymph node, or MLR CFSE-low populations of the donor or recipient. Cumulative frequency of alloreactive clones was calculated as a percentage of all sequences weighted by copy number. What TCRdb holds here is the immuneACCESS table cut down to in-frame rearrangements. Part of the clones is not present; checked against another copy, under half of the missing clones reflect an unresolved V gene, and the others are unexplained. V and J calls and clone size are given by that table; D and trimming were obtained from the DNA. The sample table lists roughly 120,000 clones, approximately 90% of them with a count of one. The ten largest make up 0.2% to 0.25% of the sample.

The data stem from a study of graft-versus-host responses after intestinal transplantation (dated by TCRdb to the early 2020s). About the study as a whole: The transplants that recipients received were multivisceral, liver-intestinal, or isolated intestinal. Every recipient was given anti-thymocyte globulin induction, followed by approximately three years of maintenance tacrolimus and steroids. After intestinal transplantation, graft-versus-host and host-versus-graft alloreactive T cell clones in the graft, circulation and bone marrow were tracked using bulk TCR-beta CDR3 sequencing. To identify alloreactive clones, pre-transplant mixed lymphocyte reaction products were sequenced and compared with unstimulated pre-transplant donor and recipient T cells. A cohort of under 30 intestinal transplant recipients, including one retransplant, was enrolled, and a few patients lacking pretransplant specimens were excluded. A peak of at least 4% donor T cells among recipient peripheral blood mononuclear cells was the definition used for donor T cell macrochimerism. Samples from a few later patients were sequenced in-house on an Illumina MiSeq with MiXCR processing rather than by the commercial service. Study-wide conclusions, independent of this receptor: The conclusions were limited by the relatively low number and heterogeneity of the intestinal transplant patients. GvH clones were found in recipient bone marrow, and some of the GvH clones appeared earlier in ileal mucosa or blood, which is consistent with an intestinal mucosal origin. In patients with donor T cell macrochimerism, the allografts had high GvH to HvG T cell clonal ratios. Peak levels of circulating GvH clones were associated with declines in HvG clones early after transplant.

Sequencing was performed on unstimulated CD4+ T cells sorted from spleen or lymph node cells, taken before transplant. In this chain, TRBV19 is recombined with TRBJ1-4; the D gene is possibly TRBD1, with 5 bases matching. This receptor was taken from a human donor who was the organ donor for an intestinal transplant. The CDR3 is CASSPPGTLGPNEKLFF. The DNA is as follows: TGTGCCAGTAGTCCTCCCGGGACCCTCGGCCCTAATGAAAAACTGTTTTTT. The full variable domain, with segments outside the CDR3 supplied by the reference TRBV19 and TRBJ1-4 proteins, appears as DGGITQSPKYLFRKEGQNVTLSCEQNLNHDAMYWYRQDPGQGLRLIYYSQIVNDFQKGDIAEGYSVSREKKESFPLTVTSAQKNPTAFYLCASSPPGTLGPNEKLFFGSGTQLSVL.